The entry below describes one T cell receptor (beta chain). What it recognizes is unknown. This sample was taken from a study of OX40 agonist ivuxolimab in advanced cancers. Overall study results and limits: Relative to CD4+, CD8+ T cells held more expanded clones on average.

With autoimmune disease history or systemic immunosuppression, patients were excluded. V shed 1 base and J shed 3 bases, with 10 bases lying between them. This CDR3 contains 14 residues. Germline V lookup: CDR1 SGHAT, CDR2 FQDESV (reference sequence). Clones were sequenced by immunoSEQ multiplex PCR, and TCRdb holds only the in-frame ones, with some missing. In the table there are fewer than 65,000 clones, about four fifths of which are singletons. This TCR was recovered from an adult with an advanced solid tumor such as melanoma, head and neck, liver or kidney cancer. The input for sequencing was CD4+ or CD8+ T cells sorted from blood, taken in a trial of the OX40 agonist ivuxolimab. The chain is built from TRBV11-1 and TRBJ2-7; D call uncertain. CDR3 protein: CASSLGLMDYEQYF. CDR3 sequence (DNA): TGTGCCAGCAGCTTAGGGCTCATGGACTACGAGCAGTACTTC.